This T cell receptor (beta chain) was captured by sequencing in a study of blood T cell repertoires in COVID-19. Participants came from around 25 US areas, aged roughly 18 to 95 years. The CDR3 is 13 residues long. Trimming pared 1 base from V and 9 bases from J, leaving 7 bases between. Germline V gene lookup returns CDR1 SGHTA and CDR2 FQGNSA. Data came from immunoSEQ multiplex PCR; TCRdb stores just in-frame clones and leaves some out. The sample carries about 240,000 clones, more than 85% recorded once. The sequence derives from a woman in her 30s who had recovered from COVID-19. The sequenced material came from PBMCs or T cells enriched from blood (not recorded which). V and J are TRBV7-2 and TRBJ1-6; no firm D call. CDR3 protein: CASSLGGGSPLHF. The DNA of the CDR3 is TGTGCCAGCAGCTTAGGGGGAGGTTCACCCCTCCACTTT. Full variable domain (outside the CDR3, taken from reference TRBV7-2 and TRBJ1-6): GAGVSQSPSNKVTEKGKDVELRCDPISGHTALYWYRQSLGQGLEFLIYFQGNSAPDKSGLPSDRFSAERTGGSVSTLTIQRTQQEDSAVYLCASSLGGGSPLHFGNGTRLTVT.